This T cell receptor (beta chain) was identified during a study of shared clonotypes between healthy human individuals. To note about this clone: The antigen is not known.

Per the germline V gene, CDR1 is MGHRA and CDR2 is YSYEKL. The CDR3 has 15 amino acids. V lost 1 base and J 3 bases, leaving 11 bases between the germline ends. In replicate PCRs of sorted subsets, about 190 ng DNA, approximately 32,000 T cell genomes, was used. The repertoire was sequenced with immunoSEQ multiplex PCR; TCRdb's copy has only in-frame clones and lacks some. The sample yields millions of clones, roughly 93% seen once. Study results and limitations: An expected dependence of interdonor clonotype sharing on sequencing depth was noted. Clonotypes which were not shared had lower generation probabilities than clonotypes that all four donors shared. For sorted subsets, rarefaction showed incomplete sequencing despite large depth.

The sequencing sample was made of naive CD4+ T cells from PBMCs. This sample's subset: CD45RA+ positively selected. The clonotype originates from a man younger than 35 in good health. Some clones in this sample may be carry-over from other donors' samples. This chain uses TRBV4-1 with TRBJ2-3; D not certain. The CDR3 reads CASSQVGPRTDTQYF. The CDR3 DNA reads TGCGCCAGCAGCCAAGTGGGCCCAAGGACAGATACGCAGTATTTT.